The entry that follows covers one T cell receptor (beta chain) sequence. Its specificity is not known. The Oncomine TCR Beta short-read assay sequenced DNA from cultured CD4+ T cells. From the PCR reads, TCRdb called clonotypes with MiXCR, one entry per CDR3 protein. The table includes some 18,000 distinct CDR3 sequences, roughly two fifths detected once. These data come from a study of vaccination and CD4 T cells after COVID-19. Described treatment: roughly 11-day PBMC culture with coronavirus spike peptide pools or control peptides (ViraFEST assay). Peptide-pool expansion of antigen-specific T cells preceded TCR sequencing in ViraFEST. The CDR3 length is 14 residues. The trim removed 10 bases at V and 5 bases at J, leaving 9 bases unmatched. From germline, CDR1 is SGHVS and CDR2 FQNEAQ.

This chain links TRBV7-8 with TRBJ2-7, with 12 bases lining up with TRBD2. The sample was CD4+ T cells from blood, cultured in vitro, taken after SARS-CoV-2 vaccination. This clonotype originated in a human donor who had recovered from COVID-19. CDR3 region: CATALGLAGNEQYF. In DNA form, the CDR3 reads TGTGCCACCGCCCTAGGACTAGCGGGGAACGAGCAGTACTTC.